The 14 T cell receptor beta chains below all came from one sample that was sequenced in a study of T cell repertoires in cytomegalovirus infection. TCRdb fed the reads into MiXCR, producing one record per CDR3 protein. Of a few hundred thousand distinct CDR3 sequences listed, roughly 16% were seen once; the top ten hold more than 10%. Sequenced material: PBMCs. The receptors were gathered from a human donor in good health (CMV status not recorded). Some clones in this sample may be carry-over from other donors' samples.

This chain links TRBV7-9 with TRBJ1-4, with TRBD1 matching 10 bases. Germline V gene data show CDR1 as SEHNR and CDR2 as FQNEAQ (reference sequence). This CDR3 comprises 16 residues. Trimming cost V 5 bases and J 8 bases; bases outside gene matches: 11. CDR3 amino acids: CASSPGQGGHWEKLFF. CDR3 DNA sequence: TGTGCCAGCAGCCCCGGACAGGGGGGCCATTGGGAAAAACTGTTTTTT. The full variable domain, with the rest looked up from reference TRBV7-9 and TRBJ1-4, is DTGVSQNPRHKITKRGQNVTFRCDPISEHNRLYWYRQTLGQGPEFLTYFQNEAQLEKSRLLSDRFSAERPKGSFSTLEIQRTEQGDSAMYLCASSPGQGGHWEKLFFGSGTQLSVL.

This clonotype was seen once. The rearrangement links TRBV24-1 to TRBJ1-6; D not resolved. Looked up from germline, CDR1 is KGHDR and CDR2 is SFDVKD. V was trimmed by 4 bases and J by 0 bases, leaving 18 bases between them. The CDR3 covers 19 residues. The CDR3 spells CATSDVRVTESSYNSPLHF. Written as DNA, the CDR3 is TGTGCCACCAGTGACGTTCGGGTCACAGAGAGCTCCTATAATTCACCCCTCCACTTT.

The chain links TRBV4-2 to TRBJ2-5, with TRBD2 matching over 11 bases. This CDR3 has 16 residues. Germline V gene lookup returns CDR1 LGHNA and CDR2 YNFKEQ. Losses at the gene ends were 4 bases for V and 2 bases for J; bases not matched to a gene: 6. CDR3 DNA sequence: TGTGCCAGCAGCCGAGGGACTAGCGGAGATCAAGAGACCCAGTACTTC. Protein sequence: CASSRGTSGDQETQYF.

This chain joins TRBV4-1 and TRBJ2-7; tentatively, D is TRBD1 (6 bases). CDR1 and CDR2 from the germline V gene are MGHRA and YSYEKL. The V gene lost 1 base and the J gene lost 1 base, with 14 bases spanning the gap. CDR3 length equals 16 residues. The CDR3 sequence is CASSQVLQGSSYEQYF. CDR3 coding DNA: TGCGCCAGCAGCCAAGTACTACAGGGAAGTTCCTACGAGCAGTACTTC.

Many counts were recorded for this clonotype. In nucleotides, the CDR3 is TGTGCCAGCAGCTTTTCGGGTACTCAGCCCCAGCATTTT. Encoded protein: CASSFSGTQPQHF. The chain recombines TRBV7-2 with TRBJ1-5; D unclear. Trimming took 3 bases from V and 6 from J, leaving 9 bases between them. This CDR3 spans 13 amino acids. Germline V gene lookup returns CDR1 SGHTA and CDR2 FQGNSA.

J is TRBJ2-6 and V is TRBV7-9; the D gene is possibly TRBD2 (5 bases). V was cut by 5 bases and J by 1 base, with 9 bases left in between. This CDR3 has 15 amino acids. Germline lookup yields CDR1 SEHNR and CDR2 FQNEAQ (reference sequence). CDR3 residues: CASSISGSGANVLTF. In nucleotides, the CDR3 is TGTGCCAGCAGCATCTCGGGATCTGGGGCCAACGTCCTGACTTTC.

There are many counts of this clonotype. The chain employs TRBV7-2 and TRBJ2-5; no clear D. Germline loops: CDR1 SGHTA, CDR2 FQGNSA. V lost 3 bases and J lost 0, with 5 bases in between. The CDR3 contains 13 residues. The CDR3 sequence is CASSLTNQETQYF. For the CDR3, the DNA is TGTGCCAGCAGCTTGACAAACCAAGAGACCCAGTACTTC.

This clonotype was recorded at least ten times. The chain joins TRBV7-2 to TRBJ2-1, with no clear D. V was shortened by 6 bases and J by 4 bases, with 10 bases between the two germline ends. Germline CDR1 is SGHTA and CDR2 is FQGNSA. The CDR3 runs to 13 residues. The chain's CDR3 is CASSLQKYNEQFF. Here the CDR3 DNA reads TGTGCCAGCAGTCTCCAGAAGTACAATGAGCAGTTCTTC.

This clonotype was seen a few times. Written as DNA, the CDR3 is TGTGCCAGTAGTATAGCCGGAAAAACAGGGCGTGACGAGCAGTACTTC. Translation: CASSIAGKTGRDEQYF. The chain couples TRBV19 to TRBJ2-7, with D possibly matching TRBD1 (6 bases). Germline lookup yields CDR1 LNHDA and CDR2 SQIVND (reference sequence). The CDR3 spans 16 residues. V was clipped by 1 base and J by 5 bases, with 18 bases between them.

The rearrangement links TRBV11-2 to TRBJ2-1; D perhaps matches TRBD2 (6 bases). Trimming left V 6 bases short and J 9 bases short, with 9 bases between. The CDR3 is 11 residues long. CDR1 SGHAT and CDR2 FQNNGV come from the germline V gene. The CDR3 DNA is TGTGCCAGCAGTCCTAGCGTTGAGCAGTTCTTC. It is translated as CASSPSVEQFF.

This chain links TRBV7-4 with TRBJ2-5; weak D call: TRBD1 (5 bases). The CDR3 length is 16 residues. Trimming took 5 bases from V and 5 from J, leaving 21 bases between them. From germline, CDR1 is SGHVT and CDR2 SQSDAQ. CDR3 DNA: TGTGCCAGCAGCCTTAGAACACGATGGTCAGGGGAGACCCAGTACTTC. Its translation is CASSLRTRWSGETQYF.

There are many counts of this clonotype. This rearrangement joins TRBV7-2 to TRBJ1-4; 7 nucleotides agree with TRBD1. Losses at the gene ends were 4 bases for V and 8 bases for J; bases not matched to a gene: 10. In germline, CDR1 is SGHTA, CDR2 FQGNSA. The CDR3 has 15 amino acids. This CDR3 is CASSSYRGAGEKLFF. As DNA, the CDR3 is TGTGCCAGCAGCTCCTACAGGGGCGCCGGGGAAAAACTGTTTTTT.

This clonotype was counted a few times. The genes are TRBV20-1 and TRBJ1-1; D ambiguous. This CDR3 is built from 13 residues. From germline, CDR1 is DFQATT and CDR2 SNEGSKA (reference sequence). V was clipped by 7 bases and J by 0 bases, with 12 bases between them. CDR3 amino acids: CSGSWMMNTEAFF. DNA for the CDR3: TGCAGTGGGTCATGGATGATGAACACTGAAGCTTTCTTT.

This clonotype occurred many times. The J gene is TRBJ2-7, the V gene TRBV12-3 or TRBV12-4; 9 bases align to TRBD1. The CDR3 has 16 amino acids. The V gene end was trimmed by 5 bases and the J gene end by 2 bases; junction bases not matched to a gene: 10. CDR3 in DNA: TGTGCCAGCAGTCAAATTACCGGGACAGGGCCCTACGAGCAGTACTTC. It codes for CASSQITGTGPYEQYF.